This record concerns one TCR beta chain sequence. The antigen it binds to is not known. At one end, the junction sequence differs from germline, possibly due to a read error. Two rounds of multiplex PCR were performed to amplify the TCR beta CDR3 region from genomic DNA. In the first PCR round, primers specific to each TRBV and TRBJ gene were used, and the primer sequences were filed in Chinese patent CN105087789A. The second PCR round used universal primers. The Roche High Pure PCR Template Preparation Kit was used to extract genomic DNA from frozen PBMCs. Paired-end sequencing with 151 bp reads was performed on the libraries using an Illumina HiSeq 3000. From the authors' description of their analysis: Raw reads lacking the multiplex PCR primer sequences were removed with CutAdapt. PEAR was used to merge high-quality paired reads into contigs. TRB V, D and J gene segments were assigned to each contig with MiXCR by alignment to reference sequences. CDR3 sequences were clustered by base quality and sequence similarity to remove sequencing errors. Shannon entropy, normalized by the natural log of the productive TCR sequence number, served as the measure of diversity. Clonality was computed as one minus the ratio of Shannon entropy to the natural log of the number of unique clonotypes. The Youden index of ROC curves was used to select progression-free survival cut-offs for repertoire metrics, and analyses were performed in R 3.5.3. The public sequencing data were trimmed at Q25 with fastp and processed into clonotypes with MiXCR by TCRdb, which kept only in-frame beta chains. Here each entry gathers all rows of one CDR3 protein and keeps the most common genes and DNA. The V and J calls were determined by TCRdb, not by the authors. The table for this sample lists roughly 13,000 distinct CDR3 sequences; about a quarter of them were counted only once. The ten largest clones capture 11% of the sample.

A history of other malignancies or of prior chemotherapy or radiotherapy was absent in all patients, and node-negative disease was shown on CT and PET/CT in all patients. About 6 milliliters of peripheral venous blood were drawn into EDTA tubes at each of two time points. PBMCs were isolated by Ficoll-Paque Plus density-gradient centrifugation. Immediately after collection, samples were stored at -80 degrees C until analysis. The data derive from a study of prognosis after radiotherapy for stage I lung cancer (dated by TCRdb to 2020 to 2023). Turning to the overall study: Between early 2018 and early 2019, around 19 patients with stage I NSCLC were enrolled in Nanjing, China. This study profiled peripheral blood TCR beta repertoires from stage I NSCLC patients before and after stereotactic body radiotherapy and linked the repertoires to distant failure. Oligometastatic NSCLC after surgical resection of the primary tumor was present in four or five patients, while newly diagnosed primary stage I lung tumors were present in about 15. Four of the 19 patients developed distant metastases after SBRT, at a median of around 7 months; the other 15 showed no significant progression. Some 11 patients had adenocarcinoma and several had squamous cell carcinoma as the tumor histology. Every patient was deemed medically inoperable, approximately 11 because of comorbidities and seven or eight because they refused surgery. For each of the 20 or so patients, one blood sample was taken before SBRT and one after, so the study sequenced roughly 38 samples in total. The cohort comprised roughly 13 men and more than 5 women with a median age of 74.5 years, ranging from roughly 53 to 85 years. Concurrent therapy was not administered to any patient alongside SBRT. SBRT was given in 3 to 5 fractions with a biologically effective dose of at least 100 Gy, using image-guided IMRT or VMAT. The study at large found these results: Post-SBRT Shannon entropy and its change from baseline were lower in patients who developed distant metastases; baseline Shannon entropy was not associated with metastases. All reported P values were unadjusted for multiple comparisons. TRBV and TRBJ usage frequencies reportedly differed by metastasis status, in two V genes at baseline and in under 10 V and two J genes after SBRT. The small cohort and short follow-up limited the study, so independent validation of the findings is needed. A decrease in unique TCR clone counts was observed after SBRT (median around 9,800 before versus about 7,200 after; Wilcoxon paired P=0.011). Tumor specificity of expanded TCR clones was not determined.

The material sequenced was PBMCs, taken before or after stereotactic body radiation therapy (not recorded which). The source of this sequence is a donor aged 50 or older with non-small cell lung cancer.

The sequenced DNA: TGTGCCACCAGTGATAAGGGACAGCCCACAGATGCGCAGTATTTT. Translated, this is CATSDKGQPTDAQYF. This sequence uses TRBV24-1 and TRBJ2-3, and 7 junctional nucleotides match TRBD1. Via the germline V gene, CDR1 is KGHDR and CDR2 SFDVKD. Inclusive of the bounding cysteine and phenylalanine, the CDR3 is 15 residues long. The read is trimmed to its CDR3 DNA, 45 bases read in frame from base 1.